This T cell receptor (beta chain) originates from a study of shared clonotypes between healthy human individuals. Naive CD8 cells lacked CD45RO and underwent positive selection for CCR7, leaving out terminally differentiated effector memory CD45RA+ cells. A note on this clone: As yet, its antigen is unknown.

Whole-study findings and limits: Generally, naive subsets came out with larger estimated richness than memory subsets.

Source study methods: ImmunoSEQ output lacked quality scores and full-length reads, limiting matched filtering. Clones were read by immunoSEQ multiplex PCR, and TCRdb kept only the in-frame ones, dropping some. That table is the source of V, J and clone size, and D and trimming were worked out from the DNA. Of about 750,000 clones listed, around 92% are singletons. This CDR3 spans 15 amino acids. Germline V lookup: CDR1 MDHEN, CDR2 SYDVKM. Deletions cut 5 bases from V and 0 bases from J, with 13 bases between. This chain links TRBV28 with TRBJ1-2, with D uncertain. The origin of this receptor is a man aged 25 to 45 in good health. The sequencing sample was made of naive CD8+ T cells sorted from blood. CDR3 protein: CASSATRGANYGYTF. CDR3 DNA: TGTGCCAGCAGTGCAACTCGAGGAGCTAACTATGGCTACACCTTC.